This T cell receptor (beta chain) was identified in a study of blood T cell repertoires in COVID-19. For the study at large: Some COVID-19 samples were acute and others convalescent; all came from the United States, Italy and Spain. From T cells, B-cell-depleted T cells, or PBMCs came the material, which was cDNA or gDNA.

Germline CDR1 reads SGHRS; CDR2 reads YFSETQ. With 2 bases removed from V and 5 bases from J, the gap between germline ends came to 11 bases. The CDR3 sequence is 13 residues long. This clone was picked up a small number of times. As handled by the study authors: Estimates of nucleated cell counts were drawn from the amplification of reference gene primers. The data were produced by immunoSEQ multiplex PCR, yet TCRdb's version contains in-frame clones alone and is incomplete. That table gives V, J and clone size, and the DNA gave D and trimming. The sample has 55,000 to 80,000 clones; about 83% are singletons.

The receptor comes from a human donor in a cohort sampled during active COVID-19. The chain has TRBV5-1 and TRBJ2-7, with a possible D match to TRBD1 (6 bases). The sample consisted of peripheral blood. CDR3 in amino acids: CASSLTPGDEQYF. The CDR3 DNA follows: TGCGCCAGCAGCTTAACGCCAGGGGACGAGCAGTACTTC.